The sequence of this T cell receptor beta chain was determined in a study of blood T cell repertoires in COVID-19. In the authors' methods: Amplification with reference gene primers provided the estimates of nucleated cell counts. This table comes from immunoSEQ multiplex PCR, and its TCRdb copy is limited to in-frame clones, with some not included. V, J and clone size derive from that table, while D and trimming were established from the DNA sequence. Among 200,000 to 250,000 clones, approximately 83% were seen once, and the ten largest hold 3% to 4%. Germline V CDR1 and CDR2: SGHTS, YDEGEE. Trimming shortened V by 4 bases and J by 5 bases, and 11 bases separated the two germline ends. This CDR3 has 13 amino acids. Individuals drawn from some 25 US areas were about 18 to 90 years old.

This TCR derives from a woman aged 55-75 years who had recovered from COVID-19. The V gene is TRBV5-8, the J gene TRBJ2-3, with a weak D call TRBD1 (6 bases). Source material: PBMCs or T cells enriched from blood (not recorded which). The DNA of the CDR3 is TGTGCCAGCAGCCCCAGGGGTGTAGATACGCAGTATTTT. The encoded protein is CASSPRGVDTQYF.